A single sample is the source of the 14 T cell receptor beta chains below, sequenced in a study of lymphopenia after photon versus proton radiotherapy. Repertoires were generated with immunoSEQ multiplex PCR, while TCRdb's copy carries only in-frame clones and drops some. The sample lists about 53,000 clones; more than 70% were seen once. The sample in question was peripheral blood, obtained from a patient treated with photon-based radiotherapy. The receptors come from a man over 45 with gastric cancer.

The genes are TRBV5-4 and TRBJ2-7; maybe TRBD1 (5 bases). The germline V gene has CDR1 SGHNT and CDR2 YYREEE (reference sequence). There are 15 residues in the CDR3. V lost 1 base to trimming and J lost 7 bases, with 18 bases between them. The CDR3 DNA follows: TGTGCCAGCAGCTTGAGGGCAGGGCAGGATGGTGAGCAGTACTTC. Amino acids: CASSLRAGQDGEQYF.

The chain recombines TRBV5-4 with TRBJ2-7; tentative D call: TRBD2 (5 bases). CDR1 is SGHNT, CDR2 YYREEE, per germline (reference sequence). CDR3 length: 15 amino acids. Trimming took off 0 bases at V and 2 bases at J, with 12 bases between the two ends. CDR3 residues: CASSLEPSSPYEQYF. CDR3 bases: TGTGCCAGCAGCTTGGAACCTAGCAGTCCCTACGAGCAGTACTTC.

The CDR3 bases are TGTGCCAGCAGCGTAATTGCCGTAACGGGGACGCAGTATTTT. It specifies CASSVIAVTGTQYF. The chain recombines TRBV9 with TRBJ2-3; possibly TRBD2 for D (5 bases). V was clipped by 1 base and J by 9 bases, with 15 bases between them. CDR1 is SGDLS and CDR2 is YYNGEE in the germline V gene. The CDR3 is 14 amino acids.

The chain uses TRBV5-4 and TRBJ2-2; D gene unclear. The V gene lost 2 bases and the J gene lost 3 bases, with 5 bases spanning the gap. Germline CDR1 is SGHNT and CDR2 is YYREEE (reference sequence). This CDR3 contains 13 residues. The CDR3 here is CASSFLDTGELFF. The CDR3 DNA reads TGTGCCAGCAGCTTTTTGGACACCGGGGAGCTGTTTTTT.

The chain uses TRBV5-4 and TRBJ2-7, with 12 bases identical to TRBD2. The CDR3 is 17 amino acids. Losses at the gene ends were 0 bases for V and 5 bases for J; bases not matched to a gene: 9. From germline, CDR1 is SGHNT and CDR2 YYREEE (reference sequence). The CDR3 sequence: CASSLGTSGIVGDEQYF. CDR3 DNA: TGTGCCAGCAGCTTGGGGACTAGCGGGATAGTGGGGGACGAGCAGTACTTC.

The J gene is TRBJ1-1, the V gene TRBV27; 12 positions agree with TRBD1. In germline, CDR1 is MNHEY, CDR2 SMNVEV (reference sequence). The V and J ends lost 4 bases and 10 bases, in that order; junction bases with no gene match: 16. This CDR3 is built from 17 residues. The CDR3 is CASSSAKPGQGARRAFF. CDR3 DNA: TGTGCCAGCAGTTCCGCCAAACCGGGACAGGGGGCTAGAAGAGCTTTCTTT.

The CDR3 spells CASSKTGAREDTQYF. The CDR3 nucleotides are TGTGCCAGCAGCAAGACAGGGGCTAGGGAAGATACGCAGTATTTT. J is TRBJ2-3 and V is TRBV5-4; TRBD1 agrees at 8 bases. CDR3 length: 15 residues. The junction had 9 bases not matched to a gene; V was cut back by 4 bases and J by 5 bases. Per the germline V gene, CDR1 is SGHNT and CDR2 is YYREEE (reference sequence).

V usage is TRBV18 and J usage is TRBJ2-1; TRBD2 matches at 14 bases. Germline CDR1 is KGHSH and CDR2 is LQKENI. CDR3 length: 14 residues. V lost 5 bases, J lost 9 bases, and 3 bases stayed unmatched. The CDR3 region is CASSEGLAGVEQFF. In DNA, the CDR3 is TGTGCCAGCTCAGAGGGACTAGCGGGAGTTGAGCAGTTCTTC. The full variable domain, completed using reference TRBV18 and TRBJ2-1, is NAGVMQNPRHLVRRRGQEARLRCSPMKGHSHVYWYRQLPEEGLKFMVYLQKENIIDESGMPKERFSAEFPKEGPSILRIQQVVRGDSAAYFCASSEGLAGVEQFFGPGTRLTVL.

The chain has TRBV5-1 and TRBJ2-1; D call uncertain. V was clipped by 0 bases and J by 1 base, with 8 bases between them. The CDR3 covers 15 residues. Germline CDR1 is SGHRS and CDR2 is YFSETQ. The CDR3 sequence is CASSLGLKSYNEQFF. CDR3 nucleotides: TGCGCCAGCAGCTTGGGGCTGAAATCCTACAATGAGCAGTTCTTC.

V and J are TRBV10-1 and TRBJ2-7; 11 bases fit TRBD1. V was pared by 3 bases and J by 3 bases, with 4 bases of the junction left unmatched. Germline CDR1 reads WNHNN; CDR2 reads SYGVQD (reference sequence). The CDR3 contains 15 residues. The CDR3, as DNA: TGCGCCAGCAGTGACCGCGGGACAGGGGGCTACGAGCAGTACTTC. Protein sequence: CASSDRGTGGYEQYF.

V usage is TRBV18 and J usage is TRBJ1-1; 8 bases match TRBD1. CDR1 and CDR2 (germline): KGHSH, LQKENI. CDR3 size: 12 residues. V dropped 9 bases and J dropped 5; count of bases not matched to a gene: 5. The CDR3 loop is CASGQGWTEAFF. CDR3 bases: TGTGCCAGTGGACAGGGCTGGACTGAAGCTTTCTTT.

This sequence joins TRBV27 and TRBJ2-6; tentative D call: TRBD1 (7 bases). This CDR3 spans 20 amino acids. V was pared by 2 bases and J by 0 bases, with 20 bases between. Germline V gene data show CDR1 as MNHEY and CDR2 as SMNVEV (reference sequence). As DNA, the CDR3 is TGTGCCAGCAGTTTAGTTCGCGGGACAGATTTCCTCTCTGGGGCCAACGTCCTGACTTTC. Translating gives CASSLVRGTDFLSGANVLTF.

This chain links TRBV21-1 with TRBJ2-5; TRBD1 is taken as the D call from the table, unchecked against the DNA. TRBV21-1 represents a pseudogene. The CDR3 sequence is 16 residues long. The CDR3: CASSKVVQAPQETQYF. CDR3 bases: TGTGCCAGCAGCAAAGTAGTTCAGGCCCCCCAAGAGACCCAGTACTTC.

CDR3 in DNA: TGTGCCAGCTCAACCGGGACAGGGGGCGGTGAAAAACTGTTTTTT. Translated: CASSTGTGGGEKLFF. The rearrangement joins TRBV18 to TRBJ1-4, with TRBD1 matching 12 bases. Germline CDR1 reads KGHSH; CDR2 reads LQKENI. The ends lost 5 bases at V and 7 bases at J; junction bases unmatched: 5. The CDR3 loop spans 15 amino acids.